This T cell receptor beta chain comes out of a study of blood T cell repertoires in COVID-19. The wider study: In each case, the material was cDNA or gDNA derived from T cells, B-cell-depleted T cells, or PBMCs.

Seattle patients were enrolled while actively infected and followed longitudinally. V lost 4 bases and J lost 4; bases outside the gene matches: 7. This CDR3 has 16 amino acids. Germline V gene lookup returns CDR1 MDHEN and CDR2 SYDVKM. Using immunoSEQ multiplex PCR, the repertoire was profiled, and TCRdb retains in-frame clones only, with some absent. The data show more than 60,000 clones, 88% seen once. The sequencing input was peripheral blood. The V gene is TRBV28, the J gene TRBJ2-1; 10 nucleotides align to TRBD1. This clonotype was obtained from a woman aged 55-69 years with COVID-19, enrolled during active disease. The CDR3 DNA reads TGTGCCAGCAGTTGTAGGACAGGGGGTCATTACAATGAGCAGTTCTTC. Encoded protein: CASSCRTGGHYNEQFF.